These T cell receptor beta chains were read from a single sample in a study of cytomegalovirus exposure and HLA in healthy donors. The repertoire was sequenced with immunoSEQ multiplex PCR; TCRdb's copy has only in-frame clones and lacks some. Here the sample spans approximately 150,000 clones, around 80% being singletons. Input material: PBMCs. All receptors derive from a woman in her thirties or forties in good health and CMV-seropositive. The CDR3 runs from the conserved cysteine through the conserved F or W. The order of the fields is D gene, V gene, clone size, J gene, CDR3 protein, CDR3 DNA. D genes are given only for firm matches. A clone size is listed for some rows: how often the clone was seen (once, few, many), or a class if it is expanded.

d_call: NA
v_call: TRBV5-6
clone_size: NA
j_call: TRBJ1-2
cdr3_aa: CASSPTGRDGYTF
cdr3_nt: TGTGCCAGCAGCCCAACAGGGAGGGATGGCTACACCTTC

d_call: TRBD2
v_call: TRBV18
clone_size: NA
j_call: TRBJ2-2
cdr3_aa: CASSPPGLADTGELFF
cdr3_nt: TGTGCCAGCTCACCACCGGGACTAGCGGACACCGGGGAGCTGTTTTTT

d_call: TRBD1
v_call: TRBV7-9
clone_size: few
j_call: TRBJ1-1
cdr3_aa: CAVRGLGNTEAFF
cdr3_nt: TGTGCCGTCAGGGGGCTAGGGAACACTGAAGCTTTCTTT

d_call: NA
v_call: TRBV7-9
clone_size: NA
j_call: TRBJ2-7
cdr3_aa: CSSSFRSYEQYF
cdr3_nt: TGTTCCAGCAGCTTCCGGAGCTACGAGCAGTACTTC

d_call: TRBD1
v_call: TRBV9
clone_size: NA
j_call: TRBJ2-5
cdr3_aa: CASSVDPDRGGQETQYF
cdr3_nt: TGTGCCAGCAGCGTAGACCCGGACAGGGGAGGGCAAGAGACCCAGTACTTC

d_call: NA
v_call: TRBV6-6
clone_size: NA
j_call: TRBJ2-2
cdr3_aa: CASSGESYTGELFF
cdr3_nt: TGTGCCAGCAGCGGAGAGTCATACACCGGGGAGCTGTTTTTT

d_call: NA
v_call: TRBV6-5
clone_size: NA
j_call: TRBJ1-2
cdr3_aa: CASRRGVNYGYTF
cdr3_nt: TGTGCCAGCAGGCGGGGAGTAAACTATGGCTACACCTTC

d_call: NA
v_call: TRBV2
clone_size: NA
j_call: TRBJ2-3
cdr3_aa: CASEEMGLRPKHPSTDTQYF
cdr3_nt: TGTGCCAGCGAGGAAATGGGGCTAAGGCCAAAACATCCCTCCACAGATACGCAGTATTTT

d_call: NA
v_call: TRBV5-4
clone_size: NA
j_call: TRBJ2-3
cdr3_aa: CASGSTGADTQYF
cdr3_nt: TGTGCCAGCGGCTCGACAGGAGCAGATACGCAGTATTTT

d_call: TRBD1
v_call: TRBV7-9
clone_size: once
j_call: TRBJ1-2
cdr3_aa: CASSSSRDSTNYGYTF
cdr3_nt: TGTGCCAGCAGCTCAAGCCGGGACAGTACTAACTATGGCTACACCTTC

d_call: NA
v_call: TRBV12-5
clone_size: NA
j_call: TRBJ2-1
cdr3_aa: CASGLVLNDSEANNEQFF
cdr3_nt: TGTGCTAGTGGTTTGGTCCTGAATGACAGCGAAGCTAACAATGAGCAGTTCTTC

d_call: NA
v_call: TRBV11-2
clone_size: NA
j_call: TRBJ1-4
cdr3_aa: CASSLDSGRVEKLFF
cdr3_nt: TGTGCCAGCAGCTTAGATTCCGGCCGGGTAGAGAAACTGTTTTTT

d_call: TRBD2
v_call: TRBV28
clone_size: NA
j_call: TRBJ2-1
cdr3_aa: CASREAGGHNEQFF
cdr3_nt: TGTGCCAGCAGGGAAGCGGGGGGCCACAATGAGCAGTTCTTC

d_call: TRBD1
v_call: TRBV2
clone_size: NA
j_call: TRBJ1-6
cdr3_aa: CASSEGTGDNNSPLHF
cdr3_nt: TGTGCCAGCAGTGAAGGGACAGGAGATAATAATTCACCCCTCCACTTT

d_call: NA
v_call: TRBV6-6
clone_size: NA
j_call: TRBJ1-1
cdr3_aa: CASRPVNTEAFF
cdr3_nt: TGTGCCAGCAGACCGGTGAACACTGAAGCTTTCTTT

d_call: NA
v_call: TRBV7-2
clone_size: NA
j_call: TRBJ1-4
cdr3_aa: CASSLAGALYEKLFF
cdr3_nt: TGTGCCAGCAGCTTAGCAGGGGCTTTGTATGAAAAACTGTTTTTT

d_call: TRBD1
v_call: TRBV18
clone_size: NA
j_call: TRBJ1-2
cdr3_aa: CASSRGQESYGYTF
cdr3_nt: TGTGCCAGCTCACGAGGACAGGAGTCTTATGGCTACACCTTC

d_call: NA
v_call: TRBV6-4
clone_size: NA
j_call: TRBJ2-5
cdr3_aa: CASGEETQYF
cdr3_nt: TGTGCCAGCGGGGAGGAGACCCAGTACTTC

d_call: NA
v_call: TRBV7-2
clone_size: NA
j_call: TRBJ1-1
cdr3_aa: CASSLVNSLNTEAFF
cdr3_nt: TGTGCCAGCAGCTTAGTAAACAGCTTGAACACTGAAGCTTTCTTT

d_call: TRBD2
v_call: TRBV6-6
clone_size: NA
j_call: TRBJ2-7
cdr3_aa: CASSRGTSGNSYEQYF
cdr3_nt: TGTGCCAGCAGTCGTGGGACTAGCGGTAACTCCTACGAGCAGTACTTC

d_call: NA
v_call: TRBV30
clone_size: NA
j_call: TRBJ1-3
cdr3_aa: CAWSGDSSGNTIYF
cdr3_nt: TGTGCCTGGAGTGGAGACAGCTCTGGAAACACCATATATTTT

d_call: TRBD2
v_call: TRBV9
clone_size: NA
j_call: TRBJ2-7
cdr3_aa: CASSVVSLLAAISYEQYF
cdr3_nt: TGTGCCAGCAGCGTAGTTTCCCTACTAGCGGCTATCTCCTACGAGCAGTACTTC

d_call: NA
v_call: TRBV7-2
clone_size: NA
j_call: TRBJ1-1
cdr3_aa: CATKLGGNTEAFF
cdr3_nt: TGTGCCACCAAACTAGGGGGGAACACTGAAGCTTTCTTT

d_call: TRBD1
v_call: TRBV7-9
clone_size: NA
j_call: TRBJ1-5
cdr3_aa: CASSYAGGYQPQHF
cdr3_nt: TGTGCCAGCAGCTATGCAGGGGGGTATCAGCCCCAGCATTTT

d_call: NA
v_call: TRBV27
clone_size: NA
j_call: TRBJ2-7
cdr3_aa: CASSITTRYEQYF
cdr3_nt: TGTGCCAGCAGTATTACTACTCGTTACGAGCAGTACTTC

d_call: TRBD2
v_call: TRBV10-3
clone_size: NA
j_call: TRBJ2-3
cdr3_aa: CAISPLSGSSTDTQYF
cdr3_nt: TGTGCCATCAGCCCCCTAAGCGGGAGTAGCACAGATACGCAGTATTTT

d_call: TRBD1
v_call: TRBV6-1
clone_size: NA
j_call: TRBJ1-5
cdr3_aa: CASSDLTGWQPQHF
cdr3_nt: TGTGCCAGCAGCGACCTGACAGGGTGGCAGCCCCAGCATTTT

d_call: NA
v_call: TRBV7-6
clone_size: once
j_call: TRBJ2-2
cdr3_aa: CASSLAGALTGELFF
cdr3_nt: TGTGCCAGCAGCTTAGCGGGGGCCCTCACCGGGGAGCTGTTTTTT

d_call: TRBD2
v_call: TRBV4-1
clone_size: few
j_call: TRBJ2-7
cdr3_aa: CASSTKPGTSGESSYEQYF
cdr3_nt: TGCGCCAGCAGCACGAAACCCGGGACTAGCGGGGAAAGCTCCTACGAGCAGTACTTC

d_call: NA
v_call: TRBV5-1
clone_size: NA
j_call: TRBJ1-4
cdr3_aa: CASRDTATNEKLFF
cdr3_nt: TGCGCCAGCCGTGACACCGCAACTAATGAAAAACTGTTTTTT

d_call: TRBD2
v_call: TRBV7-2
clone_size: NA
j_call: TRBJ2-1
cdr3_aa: CASSYREAGLDPFF
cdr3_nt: TGTGCCAGCAGCTACCGAGAAGCGGGACTAGACCCATTCTTC

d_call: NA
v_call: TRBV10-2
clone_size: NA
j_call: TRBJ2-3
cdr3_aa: CASSDPRGVDTQYF
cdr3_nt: TGCGCCAGCAGTGACCCCAGGGGGGTAGATACGCAGTATTTT

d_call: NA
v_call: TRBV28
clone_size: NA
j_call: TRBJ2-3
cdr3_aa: CASSGGEDRYTQYF
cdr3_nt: TGTGCCAGCAGCGGGGGAGAGGACAGGTATACGCAGTATTTT

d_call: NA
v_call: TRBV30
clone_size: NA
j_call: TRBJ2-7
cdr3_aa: CAWSGDSPYEQYF
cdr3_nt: TGTGCCTGGAGTGGAGATAGTCCCTACGAGCAGTACTTC

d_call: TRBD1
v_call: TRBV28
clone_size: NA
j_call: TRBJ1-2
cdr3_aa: CASTLAGGYGYTF
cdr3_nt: TGTGCCAGCACCCTGGCAGGGGGCTACGGCTACACCTTC

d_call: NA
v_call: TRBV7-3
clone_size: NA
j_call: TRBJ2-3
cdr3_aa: CASSLSGDTQYF
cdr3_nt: TGTGCCAGCAGCTTAAGCGGAGATACGCAGTATTTT

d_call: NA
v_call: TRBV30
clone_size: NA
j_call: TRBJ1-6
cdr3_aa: CAWSVRSSPWSPLHF
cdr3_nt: TGTGCCTGGAGTGTACGGTCTTCTCCCTGGTCACCCCTCCACTTT

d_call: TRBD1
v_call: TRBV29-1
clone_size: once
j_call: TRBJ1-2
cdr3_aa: CSGATGTNYGYTF
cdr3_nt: TGCAGCGGTGCGACAGGGACTAACTATGGCTACACCTTC

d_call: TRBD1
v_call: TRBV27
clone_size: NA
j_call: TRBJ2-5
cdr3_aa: CASSYGQGGETQYF
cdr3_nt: TGTGCCAGCAGTTACGGACAGGGGGGTGAGACCCAGTACTTC

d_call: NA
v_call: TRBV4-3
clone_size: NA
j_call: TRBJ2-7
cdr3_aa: CASSQVRGEYEQYF
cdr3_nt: TGCGCCAGCAGCCAAGTTAGGGGCGAATACGAGCAGTACTTC

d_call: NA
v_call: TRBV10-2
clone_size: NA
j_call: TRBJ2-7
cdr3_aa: CASSVAADEQYF
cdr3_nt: TGCGCCAGCAGTGTGGCAGCGGACGAGCAGTACTTC

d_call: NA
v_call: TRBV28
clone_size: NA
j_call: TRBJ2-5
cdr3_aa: CASRGGGGGESETQYF
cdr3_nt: TGTGCCAGCAGGGGAGGGGGGGGCGGGGAATCGGAGACCCAGTACTTC

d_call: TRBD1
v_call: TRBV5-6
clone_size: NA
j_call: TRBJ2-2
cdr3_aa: CASSLSGQGVTGELFF
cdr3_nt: TGTGCCAGCAGCTTGTCGGGACAGGGGGTAACCGGGGAGCTGTTTTTT

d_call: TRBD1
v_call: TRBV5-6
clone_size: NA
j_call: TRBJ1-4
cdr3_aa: CASSPYATGISFNEKLFF
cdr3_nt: TGTGCCAGCAGCCCTTATGCGACAGGGATCAGCTTCAATGAAAAACTGTTTTTT

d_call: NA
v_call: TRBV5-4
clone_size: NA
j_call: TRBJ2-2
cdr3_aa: CASSPTGRQGGTGELFF
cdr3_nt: TGTGCCAGCAGCCCTACCGGTCGGCAGGGTGGCACCGGGGAGCTGTTTTTT

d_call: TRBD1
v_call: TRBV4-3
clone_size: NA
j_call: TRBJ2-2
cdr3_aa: CASSQGRTGITGELFF
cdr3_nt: TGCGCCAGCAGCCAAGGGAGGACAGGGATCACCGGGGAGCTGTTTTTT

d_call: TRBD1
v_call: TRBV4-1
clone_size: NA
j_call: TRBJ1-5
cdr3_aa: CASGIGGRSNQPQHF
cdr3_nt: TGCGCCAGCGGGATAGGGGGCAGGAGCAATCAGCCCCAGCATTTT

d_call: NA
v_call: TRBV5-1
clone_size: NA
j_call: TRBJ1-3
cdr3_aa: CASSPTGPSSGNTIYF
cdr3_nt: TGCGCCAGCAGCCCCACTGGGCCGTCCTCTGGAAACACCATATATTTT

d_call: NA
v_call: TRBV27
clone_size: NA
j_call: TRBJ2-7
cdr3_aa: CASSPIPPDSSYEQYF
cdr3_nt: TGTGCCAGCAGTCCAATACCCCCAGACAGCTCCTACGAGCAGTACTTC

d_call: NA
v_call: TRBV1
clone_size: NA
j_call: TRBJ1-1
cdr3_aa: CTSSQEGWGATEAFF
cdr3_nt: TGCACCAGCAGCCAAGAGGGCTGGGGAGCCACTGAAGCTTTCTTT

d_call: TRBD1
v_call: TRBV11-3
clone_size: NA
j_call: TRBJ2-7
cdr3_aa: CASSPLGQPWEQHF
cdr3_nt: TGTGCCAGCAGCCCATTGGGACAGCCTTGGGAGCAGCACTTC

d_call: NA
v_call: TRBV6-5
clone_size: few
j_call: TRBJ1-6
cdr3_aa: CASRPDSRNSPLHF
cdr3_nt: TGTGCCAGCAGACCTGACAGCCGTAATTCACCCCTCCACTTT

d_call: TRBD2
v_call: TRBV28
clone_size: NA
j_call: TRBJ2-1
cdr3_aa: CASSLWGRGTSGRARQFF
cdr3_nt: TGTGCCAGCAGTTTGTGGGGTCGGGGGACTAGCGGGAGGGCCCGACAGTTCTTC